Sequencing of this T cell receptor beta chain was carried out in a study of blood T cell repertoires in COVID-19. About the research overall: The United States, Italy and Spain were the sources of the acute and convalescent COVID-19 samples. PBMCs, B-cell-depleted T cells, or T cells were the source of the cDNA or gDNA that made up the material.

The authors' processing: Estimation of nucleated cell counts relied on the amplification of reference gene primers. Profiled with immunoSEQ multiplex PCR; TCRdb holds only in-frame clones, not every one. Clone size and the V and J calls come from that table; the DNA yielded D and trimming. This table holds 50,000 to 75,000 clones, approximately 92% found once. With V trimmed by 2 bases and J by 0 bases, 2 bases remained unmatched. Germline-derived CDR1 and CDR2 are MDHEN and SYDVKM. CDR3 length: 15 amino acids. The sample was peripheral blood. This chain connects TRBV28 to TRBJ1-1, with TRBD1 matching over 8 bases. The origin of this receptor is a man between 45 and 60 years old with active COVID-19. The chain's CDR3 is CASSLQGALNTEAFF. CDR3 DNA sequence: TGTGCCAGCAGTTTACAGGGGGCGTTGAACACTGAAGCTTTCTTT. The whole variable domain, filled in from reference TRBV28 and TRBJ1-1, reads DVKVTQSSRYLVKRTGEKVFLECVQDMDHENMFWYRQDPGLGLRLIYFSYDVKMKEKGDIPEGYSVSREKKERFSLILESASTNQTSMYLCASSLQGALNTEAFFGQGTRLTVV.